Below, one TCR beta chain is given with its context. As yet, its antigen is unknown. This sample was included in a study of post-analysis software for immune sequencing data. cDNA libraries of TCR beta carried unique molecular identifiers. TCRdb independently ran MiXCR on the PCR reads; one entry per CDR3 protein. The data hold about 810,000 distinct CDR3 sequences, with around 53% observed a single time. Overall study findings and caveats: Relative to controls, patients with multiple sclerosis showed significantly lower normalized Chao1 diversity.

This TCR came from a girl aged 5-17 years with multiple sclerosis. What was sequenced was blood.

The CDR3 nucleotides are TGTGCCAGCAGCTTGAACCCCCCCATCCCGGGTACTAATGAAAAACTGTTTTTT. Translation: CASSLNPPIPGTNEKLFF. The chain joins TRBV9 to TRBJ1-4; no firm D call. Germline CDR1 SGDLS, CDR2 YYNGEE. CDR3 size: 18 residues. Trimming cost V 4 bases and J 2 bases, with 21 bases left between them.